This is a list of T cell receptor beta chains from one sample in a study of CD8 T cells in ankylosing spondylitis. From the 5' RACE reads, TCRdb called clonotypes with MiXCR, one entry per CDR3 protein. Of 250,000 to 400,000 distinct CDR3 sequences detected, roughly 12% appear once; the ten largest clones hold roughly 9%. The sequencing sample was made of blood, either unsorted or a sorted T cell fraction (not recorded which). Receptors originate from a female donor with ankylosing spondylitis or in good health (not recorded which). CDR3s leave out the opening cysteine and the closing phenylalanine or tryptophan.

J: TRBJ1-5; V: TRBV19; CDR3: ASGGQGSNQPQH
J: TRBJ2-1; V: TRBV20-1; CDR3: SAIGVTGSSYNEQF
J: TRBJ2-1; V: TRBV14; CDR3: ASSLRTATGEQF
J: TRBJ2-3; V: TRBV5-1; CDR3: ASSAGGVSTDTQY
J: TRBJ2-1; V: TRBV7-9; CDR3: ASSLSEITYNEQF
J: TRBJ2-5; V: TRBV5-6; CDR3: ASSLQLIQETQY
J: TRBJ2-1; V: TRBV9; CDR3: ASSPQTAKTYNEQF
J: TRBJ2-5; V: TRBV28; CDR3: ASSSPSSGRETQY
J: TRBJ2-6; V: TRBV5-1; CDR3: ASSSTPWGTVPLVGANVLT
J: TRBJ2-1; V: TRBV5-1; CDR3: ASSLGLAGFNEQF
J: TRBJ2-7; V: TRBV6-6; CDR3: ASSQGSFYEQY
J: TRBJ2-3; V: TRBV7-3; CDR3: ASSLSGGYTDTQY
J: TRBJ1-2; V: TRBV15; CDR3: ATSSRGDYGYT
J: TRBJ2-2; V: TRBV5-5; CDR3: ASSFIGTGELF
J: TRBJ1-2; V: TRBV29-1; CDR3: SVEDPGHYGYT
J: TRBJ2-1; V: TRBV2; CDR3: ASTRGKLASYNEQF
J: TRBJ1-1; V: TRBV20-1; CDR3: SPLLSGNTEAF
J: TRBJ2-1; V: TRBV7-7; CDR3: ASSPRTGPIGNEQF
J: TRBJ1-1; V: TRBV19; CDR3: ASSWTGANTEAF
J: TRBJ2-7; V: TRBV28; CDR3: ASSTRLGQGGEQY
J: TRBJ2-5; V: TRBV5-1; CDR3: ASSLEWGPARETQY
J: TRBJ2-5; V: TRBV20-1; CDR3: SALFPMGETQY
J: TRBJ2-2; V: TRBV6-5; CDR3: ASSKTGELF
J: TRBJ2-5; V: TRBV5-6; CDR3: ASSVGAVETQY
J: TRBJ1-1; V: TRBV29-1; CDR3: SVGGRVYAEAF
J: TRBJ2-3; V: TRBV9; CDR3: ASSVDTGHLTDTQY
J: TRBJ2-3; V: TRBV28; CDR3: ASFSSGSTDTQY
J: TRBJ2-7; V: TRBV28; CDR3: ASRPWDGSSYEQY
J: TRBJ2-7; V: TRBV7-8; CDR3: ASSLGGRFSYEQY
J: TRBJ2-3; V: TRBV7-2; CDR3: ASSLLAQTGDTQY
J: TRBJ2-1; V: TRBV7-2; CDR3: ASSLVIIGLGQKQF
J: TRBJ1-2; V: TRBV5-1; CDR3: ASSSTGTSYGYT
J: TRBJ2-1; V: TRBV20-1; CDR3: SALAPSSYNEQF
J: TRBJ1-6; V: TRBV18; CDR3: ASSPTTDSPLH
J: TRBJ2-7; V: TRBV4-3; CDR3: ASSPGLAGGSEQY
J: TRBJ1-2; V: TRBV27; CDR3: ASSLSPGSGYGYT
J: TRBJ2-7; V: TRBV5-1; CDR3: ASSLKGYEQY
J: TRBJ2-2; V: TRBV20-1; CDR3: SARTGEGTGELF
J: TRBJ1-6; V: TRBV5-1; CDR3: ASSLGQGAHSPLH
J: TRBJ2-7; V: TRBV28; CDR3: ASQTRDNSYEQY
J: TRBJ2-7; V: TRBV6-2/TRBV6-3; CDR3: ASSYGPGGEEGRTYEQY
J: TRBJ1-5; V: TRBV20-1; CDR3: SLVRERDQPQH
J: TRBJ2-3; V: TRBV20-1; CDR3: SARGQGLGATDTQY
J: TRBJ2-7; V: TRBV20-1; CDR3: SARGQASHYEQY
J: TRBJ2-2; V: TRBV3-2; CDR3: ACTQQALGASAGELF
J: TRBJ2-5; V: TRBV5-1; CDR3: ASSFRGQGKAKETQY
J: TRBJ1-6; V: TRBV28; CDR3: ASRLGQGESPLH
J: TRBJ2-3; V: TRBV20-1; CDR3: SARDHAKNRFGLWTDTQY
J: TRBJ1-4; V: TRBV5-1; CDR3: ASRQGSPTNEKLF
J: TRBJ2-3; V: TRBV20-1; CDR3: SATSGRAQDTQY
J: TRBJ1-1; V: TRBV5-1; CDR3: ASSWDRVNTEAF
J: TRBJ2-3; V: TRBV12-3/TRBV12-4; CDR3: ASSLTRGPSDTQY
J: TRBJ1-2; V: TRBV20-1; CDR3: SATNRPVLGAGDGYT
J: TRBJ2-2; V: TRBV5-5; CDR3: ASSLIQPGELF
J: TRBJ2-4; V: TRBV4-3; CDR3: ASSQTLSGLGAKNIQY
J: TRBJ2-7; V: TRBV20-1; CDR3: SASAYEQY
J: TRBJ2-7; V: TRBV7-8; CDR3: ASRGSRGGNYEQY